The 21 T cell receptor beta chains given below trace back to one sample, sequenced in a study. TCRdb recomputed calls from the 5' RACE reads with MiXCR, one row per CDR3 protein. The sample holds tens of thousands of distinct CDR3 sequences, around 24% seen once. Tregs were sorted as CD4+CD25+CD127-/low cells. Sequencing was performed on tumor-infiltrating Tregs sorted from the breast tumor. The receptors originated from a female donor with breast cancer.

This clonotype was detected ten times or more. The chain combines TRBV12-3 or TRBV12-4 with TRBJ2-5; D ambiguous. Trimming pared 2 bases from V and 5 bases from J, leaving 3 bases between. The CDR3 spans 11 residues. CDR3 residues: CASSLQETQYF. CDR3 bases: TGTGCCAGCAGTTTACAGGAGACCCAGTACTTC.

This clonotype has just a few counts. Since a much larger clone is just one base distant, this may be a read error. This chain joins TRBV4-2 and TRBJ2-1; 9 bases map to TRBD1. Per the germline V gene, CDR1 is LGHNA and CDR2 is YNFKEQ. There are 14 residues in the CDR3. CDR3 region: CVSSQGDRVNEQFF. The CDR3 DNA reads TGTGTCAGCAGCCAAGGGGACAGGGTAAATGAGCAGTTCTTC.

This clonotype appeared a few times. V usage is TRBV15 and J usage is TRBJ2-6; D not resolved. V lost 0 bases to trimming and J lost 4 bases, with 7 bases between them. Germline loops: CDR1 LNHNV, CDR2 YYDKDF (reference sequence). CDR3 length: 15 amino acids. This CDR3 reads CATSRDLAGANVLTF. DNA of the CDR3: TGTGCCACCAGCAGAGATCTCGCCGGGGCCAACGTCCTGACTTTC. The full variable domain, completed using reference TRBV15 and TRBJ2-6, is DAMVIQNPRYQVTQFGKPVTLSCSQTLNHNVMYWYQQKSSQAPKLLFHYYDKDFNNEADTPDNFQSRRPNTSFCFLDIRSPGLGDTAMYLCATSRDLAGANVLTFGAGSRLTVL.

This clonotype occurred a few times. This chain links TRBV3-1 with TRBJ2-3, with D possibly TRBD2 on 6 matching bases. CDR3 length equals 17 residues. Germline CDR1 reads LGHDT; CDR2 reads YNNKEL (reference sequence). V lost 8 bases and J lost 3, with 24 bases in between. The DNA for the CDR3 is TGTGCCAGCGCCCGAGGCCCGACTAGAGTAGTGACAGATACGCAGTATTTT. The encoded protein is CASARGPTRVVTDTQYF.

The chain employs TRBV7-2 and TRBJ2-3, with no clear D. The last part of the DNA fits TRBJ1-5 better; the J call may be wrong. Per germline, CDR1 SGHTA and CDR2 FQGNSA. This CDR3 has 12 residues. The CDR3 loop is CASSTLPDTQHF. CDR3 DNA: TGTGCCAGCAGCACCCTACCAGATACGCAGCATTTT.

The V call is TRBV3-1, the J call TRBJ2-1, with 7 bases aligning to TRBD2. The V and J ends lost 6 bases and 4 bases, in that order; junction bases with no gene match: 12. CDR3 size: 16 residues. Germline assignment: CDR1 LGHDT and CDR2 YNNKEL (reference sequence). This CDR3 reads CASSGGAGTLYNEQFF. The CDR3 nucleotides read TGTGCCAGCAGTGGGGGAGCGGGGACCCTATACAATGAGCAGTTCTTC.

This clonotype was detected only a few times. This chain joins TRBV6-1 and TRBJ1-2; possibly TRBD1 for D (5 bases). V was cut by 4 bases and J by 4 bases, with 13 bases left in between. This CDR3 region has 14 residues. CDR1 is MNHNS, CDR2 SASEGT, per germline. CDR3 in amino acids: CASSVEARGYGYTF. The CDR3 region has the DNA TGTGCCAGCAGTGTTGAGGCTAGGGGCTATGGCTACACCTTC.

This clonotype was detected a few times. This CDR3 reads CSVDGLAGGLNEQFF. CDR3 nucleotide sequence: TGCAGCGTTGATGGTCTAGCGGGAGGTCTTAATGAGCAGTTCTTC. The chain has TRBV29-1 and TRBJ2-1, with 11 positions matching TRBD2. Germline V gene data show CDR1 as SQVTM and CDR2 as ANQGSEA. The V segment lost 3 bases and the J segment 7 bases; nucleotides outside the gene matches: 8. The CDR3 totals 15 residues.

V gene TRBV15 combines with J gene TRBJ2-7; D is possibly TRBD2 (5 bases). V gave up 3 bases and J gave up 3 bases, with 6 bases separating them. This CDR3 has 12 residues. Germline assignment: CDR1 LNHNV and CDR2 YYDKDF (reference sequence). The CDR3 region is CATSRDFYEQYF. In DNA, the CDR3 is TGTGCCACCAGCAGGGACTTCTACGAGCAGTACTTC.

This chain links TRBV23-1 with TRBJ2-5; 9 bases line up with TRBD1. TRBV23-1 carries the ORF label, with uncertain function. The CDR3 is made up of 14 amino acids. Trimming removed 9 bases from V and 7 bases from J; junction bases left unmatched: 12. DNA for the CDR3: TGCGCCAGGTTACAGGGGGCCCTAACGAGGACCCAGTACTTC. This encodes CARLQGALTRTQYF.

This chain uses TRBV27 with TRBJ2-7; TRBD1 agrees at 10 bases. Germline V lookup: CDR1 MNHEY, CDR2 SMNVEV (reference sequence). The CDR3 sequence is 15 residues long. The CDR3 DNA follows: TGTGAGGTAAAGGGGACAGGGGATGCGGGCTACGAGCAGTACTTC. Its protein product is CEVKGTGDAGYEQYF.

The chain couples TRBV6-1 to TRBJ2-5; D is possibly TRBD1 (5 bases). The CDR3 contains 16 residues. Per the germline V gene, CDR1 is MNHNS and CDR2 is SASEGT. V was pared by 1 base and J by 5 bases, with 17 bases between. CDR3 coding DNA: TGTGCCAGCAGTGAAGAGTGGAAGGGGCAGAGGGAGACCCAGTACTTC. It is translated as CASSEEWKGQRETQYF.

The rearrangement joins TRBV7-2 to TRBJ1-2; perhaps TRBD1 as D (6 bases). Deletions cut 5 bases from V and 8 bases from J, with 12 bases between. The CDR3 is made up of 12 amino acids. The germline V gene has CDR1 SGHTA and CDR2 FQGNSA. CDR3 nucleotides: TGTGCCAGCAGCCTTAGGGGGATGGGCTACACCTTC. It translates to CASSLRGMGYTF.

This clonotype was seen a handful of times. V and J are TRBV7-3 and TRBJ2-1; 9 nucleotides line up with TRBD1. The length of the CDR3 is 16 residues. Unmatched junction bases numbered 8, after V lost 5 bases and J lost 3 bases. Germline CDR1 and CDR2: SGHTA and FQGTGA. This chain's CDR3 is CASSLTGTGNYNEQFF. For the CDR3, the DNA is TGTGCCAGCAGCCTTACCGGGACAGGGAACTACAATGAGCAGTTCTTC. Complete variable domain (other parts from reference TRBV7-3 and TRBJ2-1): GAGVSQTPSNKVTEKGKYVELRCDPISGHTALYWYRQSLGQGPEFLIYFQGTGAADDSGLPNDRFFAVRPEGSVSTLKIQRTERGDSAVYLCASSLTGTGNYNEQFFGPGTRLTVL.

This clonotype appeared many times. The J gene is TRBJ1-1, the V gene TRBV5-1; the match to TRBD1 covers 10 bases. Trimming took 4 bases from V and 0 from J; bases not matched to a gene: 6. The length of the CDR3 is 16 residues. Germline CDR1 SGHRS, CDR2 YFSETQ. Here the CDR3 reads CASSPGQGGVNTEAFF. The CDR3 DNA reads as TGCGCCAGCAGCCCAGGACAGGGGGGGGTGAACACTGAAGCTTTCTTT.

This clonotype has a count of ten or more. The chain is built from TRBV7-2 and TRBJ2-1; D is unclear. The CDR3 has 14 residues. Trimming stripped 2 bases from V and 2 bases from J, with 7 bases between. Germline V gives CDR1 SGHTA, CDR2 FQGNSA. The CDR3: CASSLSLAYNEQFF. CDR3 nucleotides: TGTGCCAGCAGCTTAAGTCTAGCCTACAATGAGCAGTTCTTC.

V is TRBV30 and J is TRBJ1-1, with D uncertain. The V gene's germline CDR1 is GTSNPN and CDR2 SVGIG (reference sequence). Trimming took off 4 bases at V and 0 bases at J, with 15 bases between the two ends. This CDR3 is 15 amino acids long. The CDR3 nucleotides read TGTGCCTGGACCGTACTGGCCAACATGAACACTGAAGCTTTCTTT. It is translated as CAWTVLANMNTEAFF. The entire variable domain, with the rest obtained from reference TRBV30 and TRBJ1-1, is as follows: SQTIHQWPATLVQPVGSPLSLECTVEGTSNPNLYWYRQAAGRGLQLLFYSVGIGQISSEVPQNLSASRPQDRQFILSSKKLLLSDSGFYLCAWTVLANMNTEAFFGQGTRLTVV.

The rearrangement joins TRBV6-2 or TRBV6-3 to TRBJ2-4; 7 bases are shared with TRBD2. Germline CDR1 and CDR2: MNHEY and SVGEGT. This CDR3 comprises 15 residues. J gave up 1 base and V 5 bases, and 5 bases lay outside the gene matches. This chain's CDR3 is CASSVTAGAKNIQYF. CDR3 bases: TGTGCCAGCAGTGTGACAGCGGGGGCCAAAAACATTCAGTACTTC.

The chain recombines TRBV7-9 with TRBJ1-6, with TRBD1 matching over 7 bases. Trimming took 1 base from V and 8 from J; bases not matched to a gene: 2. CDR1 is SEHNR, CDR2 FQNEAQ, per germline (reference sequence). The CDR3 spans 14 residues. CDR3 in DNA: TGTGCCAGCAGCTTAGGACAGGGTCATTCACCCCTCCACTTT. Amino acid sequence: CASSLGQGHSPLHF.

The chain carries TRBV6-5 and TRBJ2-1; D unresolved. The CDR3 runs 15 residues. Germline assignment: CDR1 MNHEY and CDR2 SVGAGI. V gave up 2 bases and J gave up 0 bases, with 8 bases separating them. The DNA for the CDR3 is TGTGCCAGCAGTTACGGTAGGAGCTCCTACAATGAGCAGTTCTTC. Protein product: CASSYGRSSYNEQFF.

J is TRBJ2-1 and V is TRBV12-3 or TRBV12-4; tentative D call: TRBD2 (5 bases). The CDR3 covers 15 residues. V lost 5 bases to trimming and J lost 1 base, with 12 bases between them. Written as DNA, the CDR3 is TGTGCCAGCAGTCACCGCGGGTCGTCCTACAATGAGCAGTTCTTC. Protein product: CASSHRGSSYNEQFF.